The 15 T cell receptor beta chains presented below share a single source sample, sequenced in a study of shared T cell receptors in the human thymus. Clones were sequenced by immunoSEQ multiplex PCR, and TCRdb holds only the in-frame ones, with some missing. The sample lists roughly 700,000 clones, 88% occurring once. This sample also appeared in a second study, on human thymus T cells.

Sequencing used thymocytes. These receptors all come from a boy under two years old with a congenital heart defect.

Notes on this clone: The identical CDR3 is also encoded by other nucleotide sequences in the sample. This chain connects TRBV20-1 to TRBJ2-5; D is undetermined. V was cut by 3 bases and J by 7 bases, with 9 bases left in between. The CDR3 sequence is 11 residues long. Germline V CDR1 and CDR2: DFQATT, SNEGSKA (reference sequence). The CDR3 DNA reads TGCAGTGCTAGCCCAGGTGGGACCCAGTACTTC. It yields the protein CSASPGGTQYF.

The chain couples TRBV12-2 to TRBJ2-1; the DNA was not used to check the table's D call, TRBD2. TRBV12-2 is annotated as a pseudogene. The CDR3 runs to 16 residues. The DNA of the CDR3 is TGTGCAAGTCGCGTAATAGCGGGGAGCTCCTACAATGAGCAGTTCTTC. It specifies CASRVIAGSSYNEQFF.

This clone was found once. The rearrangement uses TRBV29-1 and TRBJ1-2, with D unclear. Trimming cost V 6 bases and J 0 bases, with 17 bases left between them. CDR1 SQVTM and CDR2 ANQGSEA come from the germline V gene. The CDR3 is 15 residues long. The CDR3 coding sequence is TGCAGCGTGCCAAAGGATCGGAGGGCTAACTATGGCTACACCTTC. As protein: CSVPKDRRANYGYTF. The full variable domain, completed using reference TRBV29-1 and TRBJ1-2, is SAVISQKPSRDICQRGTSLTIQCQVDSQVTMMFWYRQQPGQSLTLIATANQGSEATYESGFVIDKFPISRPNLTFSTLTVSNMSPEDSSIYLCSVPKDRRANYGYTFGSGTRLTVV.

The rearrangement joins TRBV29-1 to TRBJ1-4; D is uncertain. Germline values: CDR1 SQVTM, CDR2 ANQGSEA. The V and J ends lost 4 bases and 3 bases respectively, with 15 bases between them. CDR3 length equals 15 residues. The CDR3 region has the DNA TGCAGCGTTGGTTTTAGCGGCGTAGCTAATGAAAAACTGTTTTTT. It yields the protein CSVGFSGVANEKLFF.

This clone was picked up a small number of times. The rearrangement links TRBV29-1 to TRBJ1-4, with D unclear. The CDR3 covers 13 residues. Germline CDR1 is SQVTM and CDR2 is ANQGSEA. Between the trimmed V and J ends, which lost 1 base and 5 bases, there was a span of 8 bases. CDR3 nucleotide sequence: TGCAGCGTTGAAGCACGGAGCAATGAAAAACTGTTTTTT. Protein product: CSVEARSNEKLFF.

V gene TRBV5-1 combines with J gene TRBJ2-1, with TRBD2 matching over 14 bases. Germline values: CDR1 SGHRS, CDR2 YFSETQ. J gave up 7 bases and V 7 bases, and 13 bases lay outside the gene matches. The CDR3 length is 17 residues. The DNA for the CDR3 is TGCGCCAGCGGGACTAGCGGGAGTTGGGGGCAGTTGAATGAGCAGTTCTTC. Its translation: CASGTSGSWGQLNEQFF. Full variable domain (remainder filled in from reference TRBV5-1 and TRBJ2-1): KAGVTQTPRYLIKTRGQQVTLSCSPISGHRSVSWYQQTPGQGLQFLFEYFSETQRNKGNFPGRFSGRQFSNSRSEMNVSTLELGDSALYLCASGTSGSWGQLNEQFFGPGTRLTVL.

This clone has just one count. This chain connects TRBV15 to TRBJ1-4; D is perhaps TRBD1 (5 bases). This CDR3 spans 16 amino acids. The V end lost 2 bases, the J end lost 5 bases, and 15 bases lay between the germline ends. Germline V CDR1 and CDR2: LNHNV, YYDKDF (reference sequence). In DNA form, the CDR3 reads TGTGCCACCAGCAGAACTTGGGGGGGTCACAATGAAAAACTGTTTTTT. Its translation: CATSRTWGGHNEKLFF.

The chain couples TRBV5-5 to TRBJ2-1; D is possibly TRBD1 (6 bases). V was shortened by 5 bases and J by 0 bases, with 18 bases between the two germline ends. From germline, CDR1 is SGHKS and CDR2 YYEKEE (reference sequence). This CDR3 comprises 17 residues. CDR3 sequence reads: CASSRDTSSSSYNEQFF. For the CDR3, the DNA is TGTGCCAGCAGTCGGGACACCTCCTCGAGCTCCTACAATGAGCAGTTCTTC.

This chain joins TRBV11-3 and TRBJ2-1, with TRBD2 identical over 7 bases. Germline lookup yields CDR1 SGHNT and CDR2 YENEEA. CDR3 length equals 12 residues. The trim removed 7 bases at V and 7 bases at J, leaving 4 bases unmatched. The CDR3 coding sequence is TGTGCCAGCACCAGGGAGGGGAATGAGCAGTTCTTC. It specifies CASTREGNEQFF.

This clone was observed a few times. The CDR3, as DNA: TGCGCCAGCAGCCCAGTCGGGAGCACAGATACGCAGTATTTT. The encoded protein is CASSPVGSTDTQYF. V usage is TRBV4-3 and J usage is TRBJ2-3, with D unclear. Looked up from germline, CDR1 is LGHNA and CDR2 is YSLEER. The CDR3 covers 14 residues. V was trimmed by 4 bases and J by 0 bases, leaving 8 bases between them.

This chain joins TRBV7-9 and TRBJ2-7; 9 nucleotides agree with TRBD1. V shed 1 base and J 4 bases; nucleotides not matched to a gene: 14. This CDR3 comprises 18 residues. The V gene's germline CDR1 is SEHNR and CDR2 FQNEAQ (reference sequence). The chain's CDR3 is CASSLGETLPGQGYEQYF. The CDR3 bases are TGTGCCAGCAGCTTAGGAGAAACATTACCGGGACAGGGTTACGAGCAGTACTTC.

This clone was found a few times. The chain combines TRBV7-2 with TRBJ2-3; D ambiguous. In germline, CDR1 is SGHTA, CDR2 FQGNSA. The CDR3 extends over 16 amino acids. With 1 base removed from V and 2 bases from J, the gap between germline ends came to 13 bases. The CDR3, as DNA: TGTGCCAGCAGCTTAGAGTGCGATAATGACACAGATACGCAGTATTTT. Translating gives CASSLECDNDTDTQYF.

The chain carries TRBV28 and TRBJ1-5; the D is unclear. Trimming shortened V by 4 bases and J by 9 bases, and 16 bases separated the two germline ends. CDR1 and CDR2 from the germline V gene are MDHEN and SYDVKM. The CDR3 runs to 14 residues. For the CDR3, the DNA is TGTGCCAGCAGTTCCTTGGGCGGGCCTTGGCCCCAGCATTTT. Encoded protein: CASSSLGGPWPQHF.

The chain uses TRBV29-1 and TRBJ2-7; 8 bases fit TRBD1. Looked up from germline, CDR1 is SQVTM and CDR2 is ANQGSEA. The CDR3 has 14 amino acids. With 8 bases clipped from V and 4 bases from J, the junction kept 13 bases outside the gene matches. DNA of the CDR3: TGCAGCCCCCCTGGGGGACAGGAATTTTACGAGCAGTACTTC. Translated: CSPPGGQEFYEQYF.

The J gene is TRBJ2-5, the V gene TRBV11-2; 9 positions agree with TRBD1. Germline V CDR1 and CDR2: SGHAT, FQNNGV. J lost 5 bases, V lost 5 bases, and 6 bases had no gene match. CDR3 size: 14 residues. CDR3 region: CASSPDRGGETQYF. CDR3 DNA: TGTGCCAGCAGCCCGGACAGGGGTGGGGAGACCCAGTACTTC.